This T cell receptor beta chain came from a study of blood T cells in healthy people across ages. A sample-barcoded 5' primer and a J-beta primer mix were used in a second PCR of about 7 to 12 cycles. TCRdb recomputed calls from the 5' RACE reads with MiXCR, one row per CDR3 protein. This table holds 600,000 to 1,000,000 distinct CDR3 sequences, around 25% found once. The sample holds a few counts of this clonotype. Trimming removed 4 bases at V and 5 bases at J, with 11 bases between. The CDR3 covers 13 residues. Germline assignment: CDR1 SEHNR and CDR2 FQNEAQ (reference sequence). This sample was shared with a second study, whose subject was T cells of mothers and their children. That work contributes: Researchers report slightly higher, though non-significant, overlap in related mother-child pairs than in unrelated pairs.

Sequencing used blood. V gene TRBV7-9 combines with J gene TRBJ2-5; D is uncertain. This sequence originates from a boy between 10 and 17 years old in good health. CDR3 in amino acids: CASSSPVRETQYF. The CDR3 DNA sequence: TGTGCCAGCAGCTCCCCGGTGAGGGAGACCCAGTACTTC.